Given below is one T cell receptor (beta chain) in context. Its antigen is unidentified. One blood sample of about 2.3 ml was taken from each donor. This record comes from a study of monozygotic twins with inflammatory bowel disease. Study results and limitations: Differences in immunosuppressive treatment may have been a source of added variability in patient repertoires.

CDR1 is DFQATT and CDR2 is SNEGSKA in the germline V gene (reference sequence). The CDR3 spans 16 residues. There were eight separate reactions per sample in which cDNA was made. Addition of UMIs with a 6-nucleotide sample barcode was achieved by template switching. TCRdb reanalyzed the 5' RACE reads and collapses them to one entry per CDR3 protein, without DNA. This sample lists over 200,000 distinct CDR3 sequences; its ten largest clones have approximately 1.6%. The receptor's source is a human donor with ulcerative colitis or Crohn's disease, or a healthy co-twin of an affected twin (not recorded which). This chain uses TRBV20-1 with TRBJ1-5; TCRdb gives TRBD1 as the D gene, but with no DNA this cannot be confirmed. Material for sequencing was blood. The CDR3 spells CSARDRTGTFNQPQHF.